This TCR beta chain derives from a study of molecular identifiers for immune sequencing clone quantification. Each CDR3 protein gets one entry after TCRdb re-called the PCR reads with MiXCR. This table holds about 510,000 distinct CDR3 sequences, about a fifth found once. This clonotype was observed at least ten times. Its antigen is undetermined. Sorting selected naive CD8 T cells with a CD8+CD4-CCR7+CD45RA+ phenotype. Findings and caveats of the study: Clones carrying above 20 RNA copies accounted for over 98% of effector molecules, under 1% in naive cells.

The germline CDR1 and CDR2 sequences are MNHEY and SMNVEV (reference sequence). V lost 4 bases and J lost 4; bases outside the gene matches: 17. This CDR3 has 18 residues. This receptor was taken from a human donor in good health. Some libraries in this study had Jurkat cell RNA spiked in. Sample: naive CD8+ T cells from blood, with Jurkat cell RNA spiked in. Specified subset: FACS-sorted CD8+CD4-CCR7+CD45RA+ naive T cells. J is TRBJ2-5 and V is TRBV27, with TRBD2 matching 8 bases. As DNA, the CDR3 is TGTGCCAGCAGTTCGACAACCCCAGCGGGAGATCCGGGAGAGACCCAGTACTTC. Its translation: CASSSTTPAGDPGETQYF.